This TCR beta chain emerged from a study of cytomegalovirus exposure and HLA in healthy donors. Vbeta (60) and Jbeta (13) primers were used in the PCR. Data came from immunoSEQ multiplex PCR; TCRdb stores just in-frame clones and leaves some out. The table has approximately 59,000 clones, approximately 82% seen once. As concerns this clone: A read error may account for a junction end that differs from germline.

Sequencing was carried out using PBMCs. This sequence originates from a girl between 5 and 17 years old in good health and CMV-seropositive.

This CDR3 reads CASATSSFNEQFF. The CDR3 region has the DNA TGTGCCAGCGCAACTAGCTCCTTCAATGAGCAGTTCTTC. V usage is TRBV6-4 and J usage is TRBJ2-1; possible D gene TRBD2, 6 bases. The CDR3 extends over 13 amino acids. The germline gives CDR1 MRHNA, CDR2 SNTAGT.